This TCR beta chain derives from a study of CD8+ T cells in alopecia areata. Reverse transcription of extracted RNA yielded cDNA, which provided the sequencing template. Here immunoSEQ multiplex PCR was the method, and the copy in TCRdb shows in-frame clones only, minus some. The sample holds 130,000 to 150,000 clones, 40% to 65% seen once. In germline, CDR1 is SQVTM, CDR2 ANQGSEA. V was trimmed by 1 base and J by 9 bases, leaving 7 bases between them. The CDR3 consists of 11 residues. This TCR was recovered from a human donor with alopecia areata. The input for sequencing was CD4+ T cells sorted from blood, taken at week 0. The rearrangement joins TRBV29-1 to TRBJ2-1, with no clear D. The CDR3 DNA sequence: TGCAGCGTTGAAGTGGCTAGTGAGCAGTTCTTC. It is translated as CSVEVASEQFF.